Listed below are T cell receptor beta chains from one sample, sequenced in a study of cytomegalovirus exposure and HLA in healthy donors. Libraries were prepared by immunoSEQ multiplex PCR; TCRdb keeps only in-frame clonotypes and omits some of them. The repertoire holds 150,000 to 200,000 clones, with approximately 86% as singletons. Input material: PBMCs. The receptors were sampled from a woman between 18 and 29 years old in good health and CMV-seronegative. The CDR3 runs from the conserved cysteine through the conserved F or W. Each record gives: clone size, J gene, V gene, D gene, CDR3 DNA, CDR3 protein. D genes are given only for firm matches. Rows may omit the clone size; those that give it use once, few, many or a size class.

clone_size: NA
j_call: TRBJ2-5
v_call: TRBV6-6
d_call: TRBD2
cdr3_nt: TGTGCCAGCATTTTCCGGGGGGGAGAGACCCAGTACTTC
cdr3_aa: CASIFRGGETQYF

clone_size: NA
j_call: TRBJ1-2
v_call: TRBV25-1
d_call: TRBD1
cdr3_nt: TGTGCCAGCAGTGACTACCGGACAGGGCCAACTAACTATGGCTACACCTTC
cdr3_aa: CASSDYRTGPTNYGYTF

clone_size: NA
j_call: TRBJ2-5
v_call: TRBV18
d_call: NA
cdr3_nt: TGTGCCAGCTCACCACAGACCGGGTCGGAGACCCAGTACTTC
cdr3_aa: CASSPQTGSETQYF

clone_size: NA
j_call: TRBJ1-1
v_call: TRBV9
d_call: NA
cdr3_nt: TGTGCCAGCAGCGTAGCAGGGAACACTGAAGCTTTCTTT
cdr3_aa: CASSVAGNTEAFF

clone_size: NA
j_call: TRBJ1-1
v_call: TRBV30
d_call: NA
cdr3_nt: TGTGCCTGGTGTGCGGGGGGGAACACTGAAGCTTTCTTT
cdr3_aa: CAWCAGGNTEAFF

clone_size: NA
j_call: TRBJ2-2
v_call: TRBV5-1
d_call: NA
cdr3_nt: TGCGCCAGCAGCTTGGAGGGGGACAACACCGGGGAGCTGTTTTTT
cdr3_aa: CASSLEGDNTGELFF

clone_size: few
j_call: TRBJ1-1
v_call: TRBV6-5
d_call: NA
cdr3_nt: TGTGCCAGCAGTGGTATCCGGGACACTGAAGCTTTCTTT
cdr3_aa: CASSGIRDTEAFF

clone_size: once
j_call: TRBJ1-2
v_call: TRBV6-1
d_call: NA
cdr3_nt: TGTGCCAGCAGTGAAGCAGCCAGGGGATTTGGCTACACCTTC
cdr3_aa: CASSEAARGFGYTF

clone_size: NA
j_call: TRBJ1-1
v_call: TRBV7-8
d_call: NA
cdr3_nt: TGTGCCAGCAGCACGCGGGGGATGAACACTGAAGCTTTCTTT
cdr3_aa: CASSTRGMNTEAFF

clone_size: once
j_call: TRBJ2-7
v_call: TRBV19
d_call: TRBD1
cdr3_nt: TGTGCCAGTAGCCCTACAGGGGGAAGCTACGAGCAGTACTTC
cdr3_aa: CASSPTGGSYEQYF

clone_size: NA
j_call: TRBJ2-5
v_call: TRBV19
d_call: NA
cdr3_nt: TGTGCCAGTAGTGCCTGGGGCGGCCCCCAAGAGACCCAGTACTTC
cdr3_aa: CASSAWGGPQETQYF

clone_size: NA
j_call: TRBJ2-7
v_call: TRBV5-1
d_call: NA
cdr3_nt: TGCGCCAGCAGCTTTGTCACGAGAAGCTCCTACGAGCAGTACTTC
cdr3_aa: CASSFVTRSSYEQYF

clone_size: NA
j_call: TRBJ2-4
v_call: TRBV29-1
d_call: TRBD2
cdr3_nt: TGCAGCGTTGTTAGCGGGAGTTCCATTCAGTACTTC
cdr3_aa: CSVVSGSSIQYF

clone_size: NA
j_call: TRBJ2-5
v_call: TRBV27
d_call: NA
cdr3_nt: TGTGCCAGCAGTTTAATCGGCGGGTCAGAGACCCAGTACTTC
cdr3_aa: CASSLIGGSETQYF

clone_size: NA
j_call: TRBJ2-3
v_call: TRBV5-3
d_call: TRBD1
cdr3_nt: TGTGCCAGAAGCCTTCGGACAGGGGGGGAGGAAAATACGCAGTATTTT
cdr3_aa: CARSLRTGGEENTQYF

clone_size: once
j_call: TRBJ1-1
v_call: TRBV18
d_call: TRBD1
cdr3_nt: TGTGCCAGCTCATCAGGACAGGGGGCTACTGAAGCTTTCTTT
cdr3_aa: CASSSGQGATEAFF

clone_size: few
j_call: TRBJ1-1
v_call: TRBV7-3
d_call: NA
cdr3_nt: TGTGCCAGCAGCCCAGGGGACACCCAGAACACTGAAGCTTTCTTT
cdr3_aa: CASSPGDTQNTEAFF

clone_size: NA
j_call: TRBJ2-7
v_call: TRBV7-9
d_call: TRBD2
cdr3_nt: TGTGCCAGCAGCTCAGGACTAGCGCACTACGAGCAGTACTTC
cdr3_aa: CASSSGLAHYEQYF

clone_size: NA
j_call: TRBJ2-7
v_call: TRBV30
d_call: NA
cdr3_nt: TGTGCCTGGAGTGTAAACAGCCAGCAGTACTTC
cdr3_aa: CAWSVNSQQYF

clone_size: NA
j_call: TRBJ2-1
v_call: TRBV5-1
d_call: TRBD2
cdr3_nt: TGCGCCAGCAGCGGGGGACTAGTCGTCAATGAGCAGTTCTTC
cdr3_aa: CASSGGLVVNEQFF

clone_size: few
j_call: TRBJ2-1
v_call: TRBV30
d_call: TRBD1
cdr3_nt: TGTGCCTGGTCTTTTCGGGACAGCGATTACAATGAGCAGTTCTTC
cdr3_aa: CAWSFRDSDYNEQFF

clone_size: NA
j_call: TRBJ2-1
v_call: TRBV5-1
d_call: TRBD1
cdr3_nt: TGCGCCAGCAGCTTGGTGGGACAGGGTTATGGTGAGCAGTTCTTC
cdr3_aa: CASSLVGQGYGEQFF

clone_size: once
j_call: TRBJ1-2
v_call: TRBV4-1
d_call: NA
cdr3_nt: TGCGCCAGCAGCCAAATTGGACTTAACTATGGCTACACCTTC
cdr3_aa: CASSQIGLNYGYTF

clone_size: NA
j_call: TRBJ2-3
v_call: TRBV18
d_call: NA
cdr3_nt: TGTGCCAGCTCACCAGGCGGTACCACAGATACGCAGTATTTT
cdr3_aa: CASSPGGTTDTQYF

clone_size: NA
j_call: TRBJ2-7
v_call: TRBV15
d_call: TRBD2
cdr3_nt: TGTGCCACCAGCGGGGGACTAGCGGGATACGAGCAGTACTTC
cdr3_aa: CATSGGLAGYEQYF

clone_size: NA
j_call: TRBJ1-5
v_call: TRBV28
d_call: NA
cdr3_nt: TGTGCCAGCAGTTTGCGGGGGAGCAATCAGCCCCAGCATTTT
cdr3_aa: CASSLRGSNQPQHF

clone_size: once
j_call: TRBJ2-3
v_call: TRBV4-1
d_call: NA
cdr3_nt: TGCGCCAGCAGCTCGATAAGGGGGAACACAGATACGCAGTATTTT
cdr3_aa: CASSSIRGNTDTQYF

clone_size: once
j_call: TRBJ2-1
v_call: TRBV6-5
d_call: TRBD2
cdr3_nt: TGTGCCAGCAGCTTACTAGCGGGAGGTCACAATGAGCAGTTCTTC
cdr3_aa: CASSLLAGGHNEQFF

clone_size: NA
j_call: TRBJ2-7
v_call: TRBV4-2
d_call: TRBD2
cdr3_nt: TGTGCCAGCAGCCGGGGAGTAGCGGGAGTTCTCGACGAGCAGTACTTC
cdr3_aa: CASSRGVAGVLDEQYF

clone_size: NA
j_call: TRBJ2-7
v_call: TRBV19
d_call: NA
cdr3_nt: TGTGCCAGTAGTATCCCCCAACAACCACCCTACGAGCAGTACTTC
cdr3_aa: CASSIPQQPPYEQYF

clone_size: NA
j_call: TRBJ2-7
v_call: TRBV7-4
d_call: NA
cdr3_nt: TGTGCCAGCAGTCGACAGGCGACCCCCTACGAGCAGTACTTC
cdr3_aa: CASSRQATPYEQYF

clone_size: NA
j_call: TRBJ2-1
v_call: TRBV7-2
d_call: NA
cdr3_nt: TGTGCCAGCAGCCCAGGTCCACAGGAGGGGCAGTTCTTC
cdr3_aa: CASSPGPQEGQFF

clone_size: NA
j_call: TRBJ1-2
v_call: TRBV28
d_call: TRBD1
cdr3_nt: TGTGCCAGCAGACCTACAGGGGGGAGCTATGGCTACACCTTC
cdr3_aa: CASRPTGGSYGYTF

clone_size: NA
j_call: TRBJ2-4
v_call: TRBV2
d_call: NA
cdr3_nt: TGTGCCAGCAGTGGGGGGCGCTTAGAGGTGGGCAAAAACATTCAGTACTTC
cdr3_aa: CASSGGRLEVGKNIQYF

clone_size: NA
j_call: TRBJ2-3
v_call: TRBV5-1
d_call: NA
cdr3_nt: TGCGCCAGCAGCTTGGGGGCCCGGCCTGCATCGGATACGCAGTATTTT
cdr3_aa: CASSLGARPASDTQYF

clone_size: NA
j_call: TRBJ1-5
v_call: TRBV9
d_call: NA
cdr3_nt: TGTGCCAGCAGCGTAGAGGACAGTGCCCTCAATCAGCCCCAGCATTTT
cdr3_aa: CASSVEDSALNQPQHF

clone_size: NA
j_call: TRBJ1-5
v_call: TRBV2
d_call: NA
cdr3_nt: TGTGCCAGCAGTGAACATCCAAATCAGCCCCAGCATTTT
cdr3_aa: CASSEHPNQPQHF

clone_size: once
j_call: TRBJ2-3
v_call: TRBV4-1
d_call: TRBD1
cdr3_nt: TGCGCCAGCAGCATGGGGGGAGTCTGGGACAGGGGGCGAGGTACGCAGTATTTT
cdr3_aa: CASSMGGVWDRGRGTQYF

clone_size: NA
j_call: TRBJ2-7
v_call: TRBV28
d_call: NA
cdr3_nt: TGTGCCAGCAGGCGACAGCGGGCCTACGAGCAGTACTTC
cdr3_aa: CASRRQRAYEQYF

clone_size: NA
j_call: TRBJ2-7
v_call: TRBV30
d_call: NA
cdr3_nt: TGTGCCTGGAGACGGGGTCTGTTTGGAAGCTCCTACGAGCAGTACTTC
cdr3_aa: CAWRRGLFGSSYEQYF